A selection of T cell receptor beta chains follows, all from one sample in a study of blood T cell repertoires in COVID-19. Profiled with immunoSEQ multiplex PCR; TCRdb holds only in-frame clones, not every one. The top ten hold roughly 11% of the sample, which has 180,000 or so clones, around 80% seen once. Sequenced sample: PBMCs or T cells enriched from blood (not recorded which). The receptors were sampled from a man aged 50 to 60 who had recovered from COVID-19. Both conserved end residues are trimmed from each CDR3.

cdr3_aa,j_call,v_call,cdr3_length
ASSPYQGTEAF,TRBJ1-1,TRBV9,11
ASRESSGDSKETQY,TRBJ2-5,TRBV28,14
ATSDSETVFSYT,TRBJ1-2,TRBV24-1,12
ATKGQGSSYNSPLH,TRBJ1-6,TRBV19,14
AGRQGADQPQH,TRBJ1-5,TRBV2,11
ATSRGDRNQPQH,TRBJ1-5,TRBV15,12
ASSKDSYRTQY,TRBJ2-5,TRBV6-5,11
ASSIAGKYTGELF,TRBJ2-2,TRBV19,13
ASRSGSSGANVLT,TRBJ2-6,TRBV2,13
ASSLGDTGELF,TRBJ2-2,TRBV5-1,11
ASSTDRDSNHNEKLF,TRBJ1-4,TRBV3-1/TRBV3-2,15
ASSATTGSSPGELF,TRBJ2-2,TRBV6-1,14
AWRYEGGFGTGELF,TRBJ2-2,TRBV30,14
ATREAELGQGTQY,TRBJ2-5,TRBV2,13
ASSSSPGRGTEAF,TRBJ1-1,TRBV5-1,13
ASSQGTGSSTDTQY,TRBJ2-3,TRBV4-1,14
AIRAQANTEAF,TRBJ1-1,TRBV10-3,11
ASKIVATNEKLF,TRBJ1-4,TRBV2,12
ASSFAANYGYT,TRBJ1-2,TRBV7-9,11
ATKPLTSGRGYEQF,TRBJ2-1,TRBV19,14
AWSRDSAYNQPQH,TRBJ1-5,TRBV30,13
ASSSVSGTGASEQY,TRBJ2-7,TRBV7-9,14
ASSKTGAGNQPQH,TRBJ1-5,TRBV5-5,13
ASSMTSQETQY,TRBJ2-5,TRBV12-1,11
ASSLFRQGGHEQY,TRBJ2-7,TRBV7-3,13
ASSQGGKGETQY,TRBJ2-5,TRBV3-1/TRBV3-2,12
SVELAGGIGDTQY,TRBJ2-3,TRBV29-1,13
ASSQSPGQGYGYT,TRBJ1-2,TRBV7-9,13
ASSPGQGRNQPQH,TRBJ1-5,TRBV2,13
ASSRDRDGGYT,TRBJ1-2,TRBV3-1/TRBV3-2,11
ASSLGQNNSPLH,TRBJ1-6,TRBV7-2,12
ASSEGQGDYGYT,TRBJ1-2,TRBV6-1,12
ASSLTLGQGTPNSYEQY,TRBJ2-7,TRBV5-5,17
ASSQGFSNHREQY,TRBJ2-7,TRBV5-4,13
ATTPGTDTQY,TRBJ2-3,TRBV25-1,10
ASSSGGVTYEQY,TRBJ2-7,TRBV7-2,12
ASSIPWGTGPGAGELF,TRBJ2-2,TRBV19,16
ASSLAGYQPQH,TRBJ1-5,TRBV27,11
SVAGQGQETQY,TRBJ2-5,TRBV29-1,11
ASSPGPGVTSNQPQH,TRBJ1-5,TRBV5-1,15
SVGGTHSDTQY,TRBJ2-3,TRBV29-1,11
ASSYKRFPGETQY,TRBJ2-5,TRBV6-7,13
ASSDHLDREQF,TRBJ2-1,TRBV6-4,11
ATSRTTSGLAKNIQY,TRBJ2-4,TRBV15,15
ASSFLSTGAYEQY,TRBJ2-7,TRBV6-5,13
ASSLDGSNYGYT,TRBJ1-2,TRBV5-1,12
ASSLGGRGEQF,TRBJ2-1,TRBV7-2,11
ASSLAPDPGLTIY,TRBJ1-3,TRBV11-2,13
ASSLDRGPTEAF,TRBJ1-1,TRBV7-2,12
ASSPLKGIRTYYNEQF,TRBJ2-1,TRBV18,16
ASSDTGTSAYNEQF,TRBJ2-1,TRBV7-3,14
AIQDRGRDQPQH,TRBJ1-5,TRBV28,12
ASSPGQYGYT,TRBJ1-2,TRBV28,10
ASSTSLRRTSTDTQY,TRBJ2-3,TRBV27,15